The 18 T cell receptor beta chains below were found in one sample sequenced in a study of T cells in Graves' hyperthyroidism and ophthalmopathy. Amplified TCR beta CDR3 regions derived from RNA transcripts. Carried out on the TCR CDR3, a first-round RT-PCR used the HTBI primer set. From the multiplex PCR reads, TCRdb called clonotypes with MiXCR, one entry per CDR3 protein. The table has 500,000 to 750,000 distinct CDR3 sequences, roughly 46% seen once. The source material was peripheral blood or thyroid tissue (not recorded which). These receptors came from a young woman with Graves' hyperthyroidism.

Ten or more counts support this clonotype. This chain connects TRBV2 to TRBJ1-3; D is ambiguous. V was pared by 3 bases and J by 10 bases, with 7 bases between. CDR1 SNHLY and CDR2 FYNNEI come from the germline V gene. CDR3 length: 11 residues. CDR3 protein: CASSDTVTIYF. The CDR3 DNA follows: TGTGCCAGCAGTGATACGGTAACCATATATTTT.

This clonotype was counted many times. The chain joins TRBV7-9 to TRBJ2-6; no clear D. Germline V gives CDR1 SEHNR, CDR2 FQNEAQ (reference sequence). Trimming stripped 3 bases from V and 0 bases from J, with 9 bases between. The CDR3 contains 16 residues. The CDR3: CASSFWARSGANVLTF. The CDR3 DNA follows: TGTGCCAGCAGCTTTTGGGCCCGCTCTGGGGCCAACGTCCTGACTTTC. Looking up the rest from reference TRBV7-9 and TRBJ2-6 gives the full variable domain: DTGVSQNPRHKITKRGQNVTFRCDPISEHNRLYWYRQTLGQGPEFLTYFQNEAQLEKSRLLSDRFSAERPKGSFSTLEIQRTEQGDSAMYLCASSFWARSGANVLTFGAGSRLTVL.

This clonotype was counted many times. The chain employs TRBV20-1 and TRBJ1-2, with 8 bases matching TRBD1. Looked up from germline, CDR1 is DFQATT and CDR2 is SNEGSKA (reference sequence). The CDR3 covers 13 residues. The V gene end was trimmed by 2 bases and the J gene end by 4 bases; junction bases not matched to a gene: 3. CDR3 residues: CSARQGAAYGYTF. The CDR3 coding sequence is TGCAGTGCTAGACAGGGGGCGGCCTATGGCTACACCTTC.

The V and J genes are TRBV7-2 and TRBJ2-7; 7 bases are a match to TRBD2. This CDR3 has 14 amino acids. With 5 bases clipped from V and 3 bases from J, the junction kept 7 bases outside the gene matches. CDR1 is SGHTA and CDR2 is FQGNSA in the germline V gene. CDR3 sequence (DNA): TGTGCCAGCAGCGTCCGGGAGGCCCTCTACGAGCAGTACTTC. This translates into CASSVREALYEQYF.

With regard to this clonotype: Relative to the germline gene, one junction end is altered; a read error may explain this. The chain recombines TRBV12-3 or TRBV12-4 with TRBJ2-5; no clear D. This CDR3 region has 12 residues. In nucleotides, the CDR3 is TGTGCCAGCAGTTTAGTTCGAGGAACCCGGTACTTC. Its protein product is CASSLVRGTRYF.

Comment on this clonotype: Possible read error: a much larger clone is one base away. The chain employs TRBV11-3 and TRBJ1-1; D unresolved. There are 14 residues in the CDR3. The germline gives CDR1 SGHNT, CDR2 YENEEA. For the CDR3, the DNA is TGTGCTAGCAGCTCTGGGCCAGCGGACACTGAAGCTTTCTTT. Translation gives CASSSGPADTEAFF.

V gene TRBV15 combines with J gene TRBJ2-2, with 7 bases identical to TRBD1. V shed 10 bases and J 5 bases; nucleotides not matched to a gene: 10. CDR1 LNHNV and CDR2 YYDKDF come from the germline V gene (reference sequence). The CDR3 length is 14 residues. The CDR3 nucleotides read TGTGCCATCGGCGAGGGGGCGAGTACCGGGGAGCTGTTTTTT. This codes for CAIGEGASTGELFF.

The chain uses TRBV2 and TRBJ1-4; no reliable D call. The V and J ends lost 3 bases and 11 bases respectively, with 10 bases between them. There are 12 residues in the CDR3. Germline values: CDR1 SNHLY, CDR2 FYNNEI. The CDR3 DNA reads TGTGCCAGCAGTGATGCTAGCGGGAAACTGTTTTTT. Amino acids: CASSDASGKLFF.

The chain combines TRBV20-1 with TRBJ1-1, with D possibly matching TRBD1 (5 bases). V was cut by 0 bases and J by 6 bases, with 11 bases left in between. The V gene's germline CDR1 is DFQATT and CDR2 SNEGSKA (reference sequence). The CDR3 sequence is 13 residues long. The CDR3 protein is CSARDRGSAEAFF. As DNA, the CDR3 is TGCAGTGCTAGAGATAGGGGAAGCGCTGAAGCTTTCTTT.

V and J are TRBV7-9 and TRBJ2-7; a weak D match, TRBD2 (6 bases). V lost 5 bases to trimming and J lost 2 bases, with 19 bases between them. Germline CDR1 reads SEHNR; CDR2 reads FQNEAQ (reference sequence). The CDR3 is made up of 16 amino acids. The CDR3 loop reads CASSTRVAGNPYEQYF. CDR3 coding DNA: TGTGCCAGCAGCACCCGTGTGGCGGGAAATCCCTACGAGCAGTACTTC.

The chain couples TRBV2 to TRBJ2-7; D not resolved. Trimming took 6 bases from V and 1 from J, leaving 16 bases between them. CDR1 is SNHLY and CDR2 is FYNNEI in the germline V gene. This CDR3 region has 15 residues. The CDR3 sequence is CASRPTVDPSYEQYF. The CDR3 DNA sequence: TGTGCCAGCAGGCCGACTGTGGATCCGTCCTACGAGCAGTACTTC.

This clonotype was recorded many times. The chain employs TRBV2 and TRBJ2-5, with unresolved D. This CDR3 contains 16 residues. Germline V CDR1 and CDR2: SNHLY, FYNNEI. V dropped 1 base and J dropped 3 bases, with 15 bases sitting between them. In DNA, the CDR3 is TGTGCCAGCAGTGAAGGAGCTACCCACTTTAAAGAGACCCAGTACTTC. The encoded protein is CASSEGATHFKETQYF.

This CDR3 is CASSPRQGVQPQHF. The CDR3, as DNA: TGTGCCAGCAGTCCGCGACAGGGAGTTCAGCCCCAGCATTTT. The gene calls are TRBV12-3 or TRBV12-4 and TRBJ1-5; 7 nucleotides line up with TRBD1. The CDR3 sequence is 14 residues long. V dropped 5 bases and J dropped 6; count of bases not matched to a gene: 7.

This clonotype was detected many times. V usage is TRBV20-1 and J usage is TRBJ1-1, with 7 bases identical to TRBD1. This CDR3 has 13 amino acids. Germline-derived CDR1 and CDR2 are DFQATT and SNEGSKA (reference sequence). V was pared by 5 bases and J by 2 bases, with 5 bases of the junction left unmatched. The DNA of the CDR3 is TGCAGTGCTGGAAGACAGGGTAACACTGAAGCTTTCTTT. Protein product: CSAGRQGNTEAFF.

This clonotype showed up just a few times. The chain carries TRBV15 and TRBJ2-3; D unclear. In germline, CDR1 is LNHNV, CDR2 YYDKDF (reference sequence). Trimming pared 0 bases from V and 4 bases from J, leaving 8 bases between. The CDR3 consists of 14 residues. The CDR3 DNA reads TGTGCCACCAGCAGAGATCCGGCGCCAGATACGCAGTATTTT. This translates into CATSRDPAPDTQYF.

J is TRBJ2-5 and V is TRBV29-1, with D possibly matching TRBD2 (6 bases). V shed 4 bases and J shed 2 bases, with 11 bases lying between them. From germline, CDR1 is SQVTM and CDR2 ANQGSEA. CDR3 length equals 13 residues. The chain's CDR3 is CSVAGTLQETQYF. In DNA, the CDR3 is TGCAGCGTTGCGGGGACTTTACAAGAGACCCAGTACTTC.

This clonotype was detected ten times or more. The chain combines TRBV20-1 with TRBJ2-5; 8 nucleotides agree with TRBD2. V lost 6 bases to trimming and J lost 7 bases; unmatched junction nucleotides: 13. This CDR3 contains 14 residues. Germline assignment: CDR1 DFQATT and CDR2 SNEGSKA (reference sequence). CDR3 nucleotide sequence: TGCAGTGCCGACTTCGAAAGCGGGAGTGGGACCCAGTACTTC. It translates to CSADFESGSGTQYF.

This clonotype was counted at least ten times. The chain couples TRBV2 to TRBJ1-5; D is possibly TRBD1 (6 bases). This CDR3 contains 14 residues. Trimming shortened V by 3 bases and J by 5 bases, and 11 bases separated the two germline ends. Germline lookup yields CDR1 SNHLY and CDR2 FYNNEI. The DNA of the CDR3 is TGTGCCAGCAGTGATTGGGACATGTATCAGCCCCAGCATTTT. It specifies CASSDWDMYQPQHF. The full variable domain, its missing parts supplied by reference TRBV2 and TRBJ1-5, is EPEVTQTPSHQVTQMGQEVILRCVPISNHLYFYWYRQILGQKVEFLVSFYNNEISEKSEIFDDQFSVERPDGSNFTLKIRSTKLEDSAMYFCASSDWDMYQPQHFGDGTRLSIL.